Listed here are 31 T cell receptor beta chains from one sample, sequenced in a study of blood T cell repertoires in COVID-19. Measured with immunoSEQ multiplex PCR; TCRdb has only the in-frame clones, and not every one. The sample includes approximately 150,000 clones, 75% to 90% of them seen just once. Sequencing was performed on PBMCs or T cells enriched from blood (not recorded which). The receptors stem from a man aged 55 to 70 who had recovered from COVID-19.

This sequence joins TRBV28 and TRBJ1-5; D remains ambiguous. The CDR3 covers 13 residues. Trimming took off 3 bases at V and 6 bases at J, with 9 bases between the two ends. The V gene's germline CDR1 is MDHEN and CDR2 SYDVKM. The chain's CDR3 is CASSFSRGQPQHF. DNA of the CDR3: TGTGCCAGCAGTTTCTCCCGGGGTCAGCCCCAGCATTTT.

Details on this clone: At the DNA level, this CDR3 is encoded by other sequences in the same sample as well. The chain has TRBV12-3 or TRBV12-4 and TRBJ2-7; 7 nucleotides line up with TRBD2. The CDR3 totals 13 residues. With 5 bases clipped from V and 1 base from J, the junction kept 2 bases outside the gene matches. CDR3 bases: TGTGCCAGCAGTCCCGGGGGGTCCTACGAGCAGTACTTC. Translation gives CASSPGGSYEQYF.

The chain joins TRBV28 to TRBJ1-3; D is ambiguous. V was trimmed by 3 bases and J by 7 bases, leaving 13 bases between them. The CDR3 covers 14 residues. Germline lookup yields CDR1 MDHEN and CDR2 SYDVKM. In DNA, the CDR3 is TGTGCCAGCAGTTTGGGTCAGGCCAAGAACACCATATATTTT. It translates to CASSLGQAKNTIYF.

The rearrangement uses TRBV19 and TRBJ2-1, with 11 nucleotides matching TRBD1. The CDR3 totals 15 residues. V shed 5 bases and J 6 bases; nucleotides not matched to a gene: 6. From germline, CDR1 is LNHDA and CDR2 SQIVND (reference sequence). CDR3 bases: TGTGCCAGTAGTCGTCCGGGACAGGGGGGCAATGAGCAGTTCTTC. The encoded protein is CASSRPGQGGNEQFF.

This rearrangement joins TRBV7-9 to TRBJ1-4; 7 nucleotides line up with TRBD1. Per germline, CDR1 SEHNR and CDR2 FQNEAQ (reference sequence). The CDR3 runs to 15 residues. The V gene end was trimmed by 5 bases and the J gene end by 6 bases; junction bases not matched to a gene: 9. CDR3 DNA sequence: TGTGCCAGCAGCCGCCCGACAGGGATGGATGAAAAACTGTTTTTT. Protein sequence: CASSRPTGMDEKLFF. Together with reference TRBV7-9 and TRBJ1-4, the CDR3 gives the full variable domain: DTGVSQNPRHKITKRGQNVTFRCDPISEHNRLYWYRQTLGQGPEFLTYFQNEAQLEKSRLLSDRFSAERPKGSFSTLEIQRTEQGDSAMYLCASSRPTGMDEKLFFGSGTQLSVL.

This chain uses TRBV11-3 with TRBJ2-3, with 11 positions matching TRBD2. Trimming cost V 2 bases and J 5 bases; bases outside gene matches: 12. The germline V gene encodes CDR1 SGHNT and CDR2 YENEEA. This CDR3 is 18 amino acids long. CDR3 sequence reads: CASSLTSGRGRTGDTQYF. CDR3 nucleotides: TGTGCCAGCAGCTTAACTAGCGGGAGAGGGCGAACTGGAGATACGCAGTATTTT.

The chain combines TRBV4-2 with TRBJ2-2; TRBD1 aligns across 10 bases. V dropped 4 bases and J dropped 2; count of bases not matched to a gene: 7. Per germline, CDR1 LGHNA and CDR2 YNFKEQ. The CDR3 extends over 17 amino acids. The CDR3 nucleotides read TGTGCCAGCAGCCTCACAAGGGACAGGGGAAACACCGGGGAGCTGTTTTTT. Protein sequence: CASSLTRDRGNTGELFF.

The DNA for the CDR3 is TGTGCCAGCTCACCCTTGGTCCACACCATTAACTATGGCTACACCTTC. This encodes CASSPLVHTINYGYTF. This chain uses TRBV18 with TRBJ1-2; D gene ambiguous. The CDR3 has 16 residues. Germline-derived CDR1 and CDR2 are KGHSH and LQKENI. V lost 3 bases to trimming and J lost 1 base, with 15 bases between them.

The chain joins TRBV18 to TRBJ2-1; TRBD1 matches 7 bases. CDR1 is KGHSH, CDR2 LQKENI, per germline. The CDR3 has 14 amino acids. V shed 2 bases and J 5 bases; nucleotides not matched to a gene: 3. This CDR3 is CASSPKGQNNEQFF. The CDR3 DNA follows: TGTGCCAGCTCACCAAAGGGACAGAACAATGAGCAGTTCTTC. Using reference TRBV18 and TRBJ2-1 for the parts outside the CDR3, the full variable domain is NAGVMQNPRHLVRRRGQEARLRCSPMKGHSHVYWYRQLPEEGLKFMVYLQKENIIDESGMPKERFSAEFPKEGPSILRIQQVVRGDSAAYFCASSPKGQNNEQFFGPGTRLTVL.

The chain joins TRBV7-9 to TRBJ1-6; 8 nucleotides agree with TRBD1. The CDR3 spans 12 residues. Trimming removed 2 bases from V and 14 bases from J; junction bases left unmatched: 2. CDR1 and CDR2 (germline): SEHNR, FQNEAQ (reference sequence). The CDR3 is CASSLQGATLHF. The CDR3 DNA reads as TGTGCCAGCAGCTTACAGGGGGCAACCCTCCACTTT.

The rearrangement uses TRBV10-1 and TRBJ2-1, with 8 bases matching TRBD2. This CDR3 comprises 13 residues. V lost 3 bases and J lost 8; bases outside the gene matches: 3. Per germline, CDR1 WNHNN and CDR2 SYGVQD (reference sequence). The DNA for the CDR3 is TGCGCCAGCAGTGAAGGGACTAGGTATGAGCAGTTCTTC. This encodes CASSEGTRYEQFF.

Only one count was recorded for this clone. The V gene is TRBV2, the J gene TRBJ2-1, with 13 bases aligning to TRBD2. Trimming removed 3 bases from V and 7 bases from J; junction bases left unmatched: 3. Germline V lookup: CDR1 SNHLY, CDR2 FYNNEI. The CDR3 sequence is 15 residues long. The CDR3: CASSELTSGGNEQFF. In DNA, the CDR3 is TGTGCCAGCAGTGAGTTGACTAGCGGGGGGAATGAGCAGTTCTTC.

The chain joins TRBV2 to TRBJ1-2; TRBD1 matches at 8 bases. Germline values: CDR1 SNHLY, CDR2 FYNNEI. The length of the CDR3 is 13 residues. V lost 7 bases, J lost 2 bases, and 3 bases stayed unmatched. CDR3 region: CASTRDRNYGYTF. The CDR3 DNA is TGTGCCAGCACCCGGGACAGGAACTATGGCTACACCTTC. The full variable domain, with the rest looked up from reference TRBV2 and TRBJ1-2, is EPEVTQTPSHQVTQMGQEVILRCVPISNHLYFYWYRQILGQKVEFLVSFYNNEISEKSEIFDDQFSVERPDGSNFTLKIRSTKLEDSAMYFCASTRDRNYGYTFGSGTRLTVV.

The rearrangement links TRBV6-6 to TRBJ1-6; TRBD1 agrees at 10 bases. Germline CDR1 is MNHNY and CDR2 is SVGAGI (reference sequence). This CDR3 comprises 19 residues. V lost 5 bases to trimming and J lost 0 bases; unmatched junction nucleotides: 10. CDR3 bases: TGTGCCAGCAGTCCTCGACAGGGGGCCTGGCTCTCCTATAATTCACCCCTCCACTTT. Its translation is CASSPRQGAWLSYNSPLHF.

The chain links TRBV3-1 (or the pseudogene TRBV3-2) to TRBJ2-7; 12 positions agree with TRBD2. The CDR3 is 16 amino acids. CDR1 and CDR2 from the germline V gene are LGHDT and YNNKEL (reference sequence). Unmatched junction bases numbered 4, after V lost 1 base and J lost 3 bases. CDR3 sequence reads: CASSQGLAGEGYEQYF. DNA of the CDR3: TGTGCCAGCAGCCAAGGACTAGCGGGAGAGGGCTACGAGCAGTACTTC.

The chain uses TRBV2 and TRBJ1-2; D possibly corresponds to TRBD1 (6 bases). Germline CDR1 is SNHLY and CDR2 is FYNNEI. Deletions cut 6 bases from V and 8 bases from J, with 10 bases between. CDR3 length: 11 amino acids. The CDR3, as DNA: TGTGCCAGCAGACCCAGGGGAGGCTACACCTTC. Amino acids: CASRPRGGYTF.

This chain links TRBV5-1 with TRBJ2-5; 8 bases fit TRBD2. With V trimmed by 2 bases and J by 3 bases, 3 bases remained unmatched. Germline assignment: CDR1 SGHRS and CDR2 YFSETQ. The CDR3 length is 14 residues. The CDR3 here is CASSLGSGEETQYF. The CDR3 region has the DNA TGCGCCAGCAGCTTAGGTAGCGGGGAAGAGACCCAGTACTTC.

This clone appeared once. The gene calls are TRBV9 and TRBJ1-2; 8 positions agree with TRBD1. V lost 0 bases to trimming and J lost 4 bases; unmatched junction nucleotides: 5. The CDR3 loop spans 15 amino acids. Looked up from germline, CDR1 is SGDLS and CDR2 is YYNGEE. The CDR3 protein is CASSVGRTGSYGYTF. The DNA for the CDR3 is TGTGCCAGCAGCGTAGGTCGGACAGGGAGCTATGGCTACACCTTC.

This sequence joins TRBV11-2 and TRBJ2-5; D perhaps matches TRBD2 (5 bases). The CDR3 length is 17 residues. From germline, CDR1 is SGHAT and CDR2 FQNNGV. V lost 1 base and J 4 bases, leaving 19 bases between the germline ends. The CDR3, as DNA: TGTGCCAGCAGCTTAGGAGGCGGGTCCGTTATAGCAGAGACCCAGTACTTC. This encodes CASSLGGGSVIAETQYF.

The chain recombines TRBV19 with TRBJ2-7, with D perhaps matching TRBD1 (5 bases). With 2 bases removed from V and 2 bases from J, the gap between germline ends came to 10 bases. Germline lookup yields CDR1 LNHDA and CDR2 SQIVND (reference sequence). This CDR3 spans 14 amino acids. The CDR3 sequence: CASSIMDTAYEQYF. In nucleotides, the CDR3 is TGTGCCAGTAGTATAATGGACACAGCCTACGAGCAGTACTTC.

V and J are TRBV30 and TRBJ2-1; TRBD2 agrees at 10 bases. Losses at the gene ends were 5 bases for V and 4 bases for J; bases not matched to a gene: 8. CDR3 length: 15 amino acids. Germline values: CDR1 GTSNPN, CDR2 SVGIG (reference sequence). The CDR3 reads CAWDLSGRRYNEQFF. Written as DNA, the CDR3 is TGTGCCTGGGATCTTAGCGGGAGGAGGTACAATGAGCAGTTCTTC.

This rearrangement joins TRBV18 to TRBJ2-7; D perhaps matches TRBD2 (6 bases). In germline, CDR1 is KGHSH, CDR2 LQKENI. The CDR3 consists of 14 residues. The V end was cut by 4 bases, the J end by 1 base, with 11 bases between. CDR3 coding DNA: TGTGCCAGCTCACTAAAGGGAGGTTCCTACGAGCAGTACTTC. This encodes CASSLKGGSYEQYF.

This chain uses TRBV28 with TRBJ1-4; D gene unclear. The V end was cut by 5 bases, the J end by 2 bases, with 18 bases between. Germline V gene data show CDR1 as MDHEN and CDR2 as SYDVKM. The CDR3 runs to 17 residues. CDR3 protein: CASSRPSDKPTNEKLFF. CDR3 nucleotide sequence: TGTGCCAGCAGTCGGCCCTCTGACAAACCTACTAATGAAAAACTGTTTTTT.

The chain carries TRBV11-1 and TRBJ2-7, with 11 positions matching TRBD2. V lost 8 bases to trimming and J lost 5 bases; unmatched junction nucleotides: 11. Germline V gene sequence: CDR1 SGHAT, CDR2 FQDESV (reference sequence). The CDR3 runs 15 residues. In DNA form, the CDR3 reads TGTGCCAGCCCTCCGAGACTAGCGGGACCCGACGAGCAGTACTTC. Protein sequence: CASPPRLAGPDEQYF.

The CDR3 region has the DNA TGTGCCAGTAGTATAAGTTCCGGGTATCAGCCCCAGCATTTT. The encoded protein is CASSISSGYQPQHF. This rearrangement joins TRBV19 to TRBJ1-5, with D hard to call. CDR1 and CDR2 from the germline V gene are LNHDA and SQIVND (reference sequence). This CDR3 has 14 amino acids. V gave up 2 bases and J gave up 5 bases, with 10 bases separating them.

This chain uses TRBV6-5 with TRBJ2-2; D is perhaps TRBD1 (5 bases). This CDR3 is built from 14 residues. CDR1 is MNHEY and CDR2 is SVGAGI in the germline V gene. V was cut by 6 bases and J by 3 bases, with 11 bases left in between. The DNA of the CDR3 is TGTGCCAGCAGGAGGACACTTGACACCGGGGAGCTGTTTTTT. It is translated as CASRRTLDTGELFF.

The chain recombines TRBV5-5 with TRBJ1-4, with 8 bases that match TRBD1. V was clipped by 0 bases and J by 5 bases; unmatched bases: 3. The CDR3 runs 15 residues. CDR1 and CDR2 (germline): SGHKS, YYEKEE (reference sequence). CDR3 bases: TGTGCCAGCAGCTTGGGATGGGACAGGAATGAAAAACTGTTTTTT. It encodes CASSLGWDRNEKLFF.

This chain uses TRBV5-4 with TRBJ2-3; 10 bases match TRBD2. This CDR3 is 14 amino acids long. With V trimmed by 0 bases and J by 6 bases, 1 base remained unmatched. From germline, CDR1 is SGHNT and CDR2 YYREEE (reference sequence). The CDR3 sequence: CASSLASGSDTQYF. The CDR3 coding sequence is TGTGCCAGCAGCTTGGCTAGCGGGAGTGATACGCAGTATTTT.

The chain combines TRBV6-5 with TRBJ2-7, with D possibly matching TRBD2 (6 bases). The CDR3 consists of 15 residues. The germline CDR1 and CDR2 sequences are MNHEY and SVGAGI. With 4 bases removed from V and 1 base from J, the gap between germline ends came to 14 bases. CDR3: CASSFWGAGSYEQYF. The CDR3 nucleotides are TGTGCCAGCAGTTTTTGGGGCGCGGGGTCCTACGAGCAGTACTTC.

This chain uses TRBV5-1 with TRBJ1-2; D gene ambiguous. Germline lookup yields CDR1 SGHRS and CDR2 YFSETQ. Trimming took 0 bases from V and 0 from J, leaving 12 bases between them. CDR3 size: 16 residues. CDR3 bases: TGCGCCAGCAGCTTGGCCGGTAACGGAGCTAACTATGGCTACACCTTC. Translating gives CASSLAGNGANYGYTF.

The V call is TRBV10-2, the J call TRBJ2-1; 10 bases are shared with TRBD2. The germline CDR1 and CDR2 sequences are WSHSY and SAAADI. The CDR3 extends over 15 amino acids. V lost 10 bases, J lost 0 bases, and 6 bases stayed unmatched. This chain's CDR3 is CATQAGGSSYNEQFF. CDR3 sequence (DNA): TGCGCCACCCAAGCGGGGGGGAGCTCCTACAATGAGCAGTTCTTC.